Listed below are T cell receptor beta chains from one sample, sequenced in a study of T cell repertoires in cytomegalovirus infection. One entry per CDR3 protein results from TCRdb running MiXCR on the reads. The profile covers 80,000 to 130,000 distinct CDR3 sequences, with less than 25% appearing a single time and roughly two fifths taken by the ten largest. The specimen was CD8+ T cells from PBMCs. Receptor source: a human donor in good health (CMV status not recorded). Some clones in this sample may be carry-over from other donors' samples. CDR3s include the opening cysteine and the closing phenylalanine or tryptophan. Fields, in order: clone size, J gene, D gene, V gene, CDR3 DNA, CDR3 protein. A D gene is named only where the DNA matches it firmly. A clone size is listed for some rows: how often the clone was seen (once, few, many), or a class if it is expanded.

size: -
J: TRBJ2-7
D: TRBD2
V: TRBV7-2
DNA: TGTGCCAGCAGCCCGAGACGGGGACTAGCGGGTTTCTCCTACGAGCAGTACTTC
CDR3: CASSPRRGLAGFSYEQYF

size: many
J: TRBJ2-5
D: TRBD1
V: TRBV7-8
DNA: TGTGCCAGCAGCTTAGATCGGGACAGGGACGGGGAGACCCAGTACTTC
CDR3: CASSLDRDRDGETQYF

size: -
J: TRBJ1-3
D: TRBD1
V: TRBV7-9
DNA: TGTGCCAGCAGCCGGGGACAGGCTGGAAACACCATATATTTT
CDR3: CASSRGQAGNTIYF

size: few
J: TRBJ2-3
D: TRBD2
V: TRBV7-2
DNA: TGTGCCAGCAGCCCGACTAGCTCAGATACGCAGTATTTT
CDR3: CASSPTSSDTQYF

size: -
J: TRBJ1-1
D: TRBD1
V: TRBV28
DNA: TGTGCCAGCAGAGGACAGGGTGGAACTGAAGCTTTCTTT
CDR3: CASRGQGGTEAFF

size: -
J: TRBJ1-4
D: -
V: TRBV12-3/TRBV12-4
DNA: TGTGCCAGCATAGGGGGAAGTGAAAAACTGTTTTTT
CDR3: CASIGGSEKLFF

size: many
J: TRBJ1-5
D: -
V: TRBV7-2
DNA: TGTGCCAGCAGCTCCGAACAGGGATATAGCAATCAGCCCCAGCATTTT
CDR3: CASSSEQGYSNQPQHF

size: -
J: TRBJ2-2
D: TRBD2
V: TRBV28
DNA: TGTGCCAGCAGGCTTCGGGGGGGAAACACCGGGGAGCTGTTTTTT
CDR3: CASRLRGGNTGELFF

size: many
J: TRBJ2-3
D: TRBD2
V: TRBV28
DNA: TGTGCCAGCAGTCCTCCCGACCTAGCGGGGGAGGTCACAGATACGCAGTATTTT
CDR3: CASSPPDLAGEVTDTQYF

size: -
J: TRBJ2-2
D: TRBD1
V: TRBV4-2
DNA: TGTGCCAGCAGCCAAGATAGGACAGGGCCCGGGGAGCTGTTTTTT
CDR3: CASSQDRTGPGELFF

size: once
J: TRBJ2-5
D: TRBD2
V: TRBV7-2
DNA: TGTGCCAGCAGCTTAGTGCGGGGGGACCAAGAGACCCAGTACTTC
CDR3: CASSLVRGDQETQYF

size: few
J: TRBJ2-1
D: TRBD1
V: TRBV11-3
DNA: TGTGCCAGCAGCTCTCGGACAGGGAAGAACAATGAGCAGTTCTTC
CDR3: CASSSRTGKNNEQFF

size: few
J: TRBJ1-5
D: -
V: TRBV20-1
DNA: TGCAGTGCTAGCGGGGACCGACAACGGTTAGGCAATCAGCCCCAGCATTTT
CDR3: CSASGDRQRLGNQPQHF

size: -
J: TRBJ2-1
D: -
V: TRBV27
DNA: TGTGCCAGCAGTTTAGGGGGGCGTTACAATGAGCAGTTCTTC
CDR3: CASSLGGRYNEQFF